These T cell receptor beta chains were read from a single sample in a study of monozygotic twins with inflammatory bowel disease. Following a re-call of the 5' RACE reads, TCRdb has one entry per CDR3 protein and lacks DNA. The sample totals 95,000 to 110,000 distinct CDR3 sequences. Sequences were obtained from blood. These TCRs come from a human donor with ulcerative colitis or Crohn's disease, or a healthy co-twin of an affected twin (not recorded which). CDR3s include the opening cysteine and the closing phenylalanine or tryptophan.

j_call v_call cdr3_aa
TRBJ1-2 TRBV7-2 CASSLEQGAKGYTF
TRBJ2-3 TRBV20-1 CSARDLAAGTDTQYF
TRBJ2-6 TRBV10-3 CAISENSGANVLTF
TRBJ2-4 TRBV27 CASSARVRGAKNIQHF
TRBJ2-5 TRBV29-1 CSVQTGYQETQYF
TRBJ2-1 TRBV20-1 CSARVRLADPWNEQFF
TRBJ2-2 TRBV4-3 CASKRDANTGELFF
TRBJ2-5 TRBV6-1 CASSLGTGLAGGMTETQYF
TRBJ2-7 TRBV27 CASSPLPRTREYEQYF
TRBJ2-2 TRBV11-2 CASSPDRVTGELFF
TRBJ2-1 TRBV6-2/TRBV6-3 CASSYYGGTQQFF
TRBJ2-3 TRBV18 CASSDQGGDTQYF
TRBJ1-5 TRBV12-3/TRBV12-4 CASRQGQINQPQHF
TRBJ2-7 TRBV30 CACFTRGGTYEQYF
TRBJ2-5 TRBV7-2 CASSLALGETQYF
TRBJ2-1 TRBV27 CASRSGGGYNEQFF
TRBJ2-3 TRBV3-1 CASSDPGTSGPDTQYF
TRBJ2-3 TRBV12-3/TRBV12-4 CASSFTLAGDDTQYF
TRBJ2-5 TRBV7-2 CASRSGSQETQYF
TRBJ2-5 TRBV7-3 CASREQGRSWETQYF
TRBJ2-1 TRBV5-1 CASSFQGYNEQFF
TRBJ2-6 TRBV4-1 CASSQRGDSGANVLTF
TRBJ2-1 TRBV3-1 CASSPSLSKQFF
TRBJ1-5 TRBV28 CASSTLPESPQHF
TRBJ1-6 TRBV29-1 CSDCLSYNSPLHF
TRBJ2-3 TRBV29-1 CSVEGGTSPASQYF
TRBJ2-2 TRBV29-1 CSVAGGTGGSGELFF
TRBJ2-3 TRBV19 CASSTRPSPTDTQYF
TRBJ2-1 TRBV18 CASTPSGGDYNEQFF
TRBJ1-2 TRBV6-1 CASSEMGSLTRTGFIGYTF
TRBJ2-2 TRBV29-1 CSVEGTGNTGELFF
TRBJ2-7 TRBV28 CASSLAGTRDYEQYF
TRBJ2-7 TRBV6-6 CASRSAGGAYEQYF
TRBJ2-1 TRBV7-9 CASSLTRTVYNEQFF
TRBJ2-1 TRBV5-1 CASSYQSGQARNEQFF
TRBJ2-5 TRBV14 CASSQIWPPPPQETQYF
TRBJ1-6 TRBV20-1 CRAGTGRDSPLHF
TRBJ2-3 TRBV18 CASSPLAGGPDTQYF
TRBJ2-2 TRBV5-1 CASSLEARFLSGTGELFF
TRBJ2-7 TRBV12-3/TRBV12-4 CASSDNYEQYF
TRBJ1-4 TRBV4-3 CASSLQGGGEKLFF
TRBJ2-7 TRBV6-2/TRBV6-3 CASSYSRASPYEQYF
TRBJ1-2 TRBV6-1 CASSEDGMYGYTF
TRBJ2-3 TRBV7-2 CASSLDMGDTQYF
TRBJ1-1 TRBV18 CASSPGTGGSEAFF
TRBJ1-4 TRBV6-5 CASSWTDGNEKLFF
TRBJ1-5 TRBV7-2 CASSLSGGGWQNQPQHF
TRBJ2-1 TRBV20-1 CSAREASSGRIEQFF
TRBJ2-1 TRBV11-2 CASSFENYNEQFF
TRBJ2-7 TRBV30 CAWMSQGLNYEQYF
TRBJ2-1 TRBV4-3 CASSQGQGMNEQFF
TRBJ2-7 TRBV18 CASSLTSGEQYF
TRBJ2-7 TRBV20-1 CSADTDSYEQYF
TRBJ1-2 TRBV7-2 CASSVQGWEGYTF
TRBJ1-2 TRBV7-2 CASSLPITGRVDGYTF
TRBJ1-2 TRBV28 CASSRPGYGYTF
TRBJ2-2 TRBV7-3 CASSSNAGELFF
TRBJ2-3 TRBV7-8 CASSPRTGDPTDTQYF
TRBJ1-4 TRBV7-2 CASSLGFAGDKLFF
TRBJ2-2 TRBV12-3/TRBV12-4 CASSFYSRAGPRTGELFF